This T cell receptor (beta chain) derives from a study of cytomegalovirus exposure and HLA in healthy donors. Points from the study as a whole: Trimming of TCR beta V- and J-genes showed a link, identified in a later analysis, to a missense DCLRE1C variant. Another analysis was done later, and it associated more than 15,000 TCR beta sequences with HLA alleles at 0.05 false discovery rate. The majority of CMV-associated TCR beta chains were reported as apparently HLA-restricted in a later analysis.

Comments on this clone: Antigen: not known.

This PCR relied on a set of 60 Vbeta primers and 13 Jbeta primers. TCRdb's copy holds only in-frame clones and misses some; the assay was immunoSEQ multiplex PCR. This table has about 160,000 clones, approximately 80% appearing once. The CDR3 contains 18 residues. The chain uses TRBV21-1 and TRBJ2-6; the tabulated D call, TRBD2, remains unverified against the DNA. TRBV21-1 is labeled a pseudogene. The sequenced material came from PBMCs. This receptor was obtained from a woman in her forties or fifties in good health and CMV-seronegative. In DNA, the CDR3 is TGTGCCAGCAGCAAGTCCCGGAAGGAGGTATATGGGGCCAACGTCCTGACTTTC. Protein sequence: CASSKSRKEVYGANVLTF.